Listed below are T cell receptor beta chains from one sample, sequenced in a study of human thymus T cells. Sequencing was performed with immunoSEQ multiplex PCR; in TCRdb, only in-frame clones are kept and a portion is missing. Of about 78,000 clones in the sample, around 96% were seen once. The source material was thymus tissue. These TCRs come from a boy under two years old with a congenital heart defect but otherwise immunologically healthy. Each CDR3 is given with its conserved first and last residue. A D gene is named only where the DNA matches it firmly. For some rows the clone size is stated as once, few or many, or as a class when expanded; others skip it.

j_call clone_size v_call d_call cdr3_aa cdr3_nt
TRBJ1-4 - TRBV27 TRBD1 CASSLKGDLRGQGGEKLFF TGTGCCAGCAGTTTGAAAGGGGACTTAAGGGGACAGGGAGGTGAAAAACTGTTTTTT
TRBJ2-2 - TRBV9 - CASSAPGLPNTGELFF TGTGCCAGCAGTGCCCCGGGACTCCCGAACACCGGGGAGCTGTTTTTT
TRBJ1-1 - TRBV19 - CASSIRAPDTEAFF TGTGCCAGTAGTATTAGGGCCCCGGACACTGAAGCTTTCTTT
TRBJ2-3 - TRBV5-4 - CASSPPPARTDTQYF TGTGCCAGCAGCCCGCCCCCGGCGCGAACGGATACGCAGTATTTT
TRBJ1-3 - TRBV9 TRBD1 CASSPGGNSSGNTIYF TGTGCCAGCAGCCCAGGGGGGAACTCCTCTGGAAACACCATATATTTT
TRBJ2-7 - TRBV14 TRBD2 CASSQVGLAGSYEQYF TGTGCCAGCAGCCAAGTAGGGCTAGCGGGGTCCTACGAGCAGTACTTC
TRBJ2-3 - TRBV7-7 TRBD1 CASSSGTGVRTSTDTQYF TGTGCCAGCAGCTCGGGGACAGGAGTGCGGACTAGCACAGATACGCAGTATTTT
TRBJ2-3 - TRBV5-1 TRBD2 CASSLAGGLSLRNTQYF TGCGCCAGCAGCTTAGCGGGAGGGCTTTCCCTTCGGAATACGCAGTATTTT
TRBJ1-5 - TRBV21-1 - CASSTDRGGLVQPQHF TGTGCCAGCAGCACCGACAGGGGAGGTCTAGTGCAGCCCCAGCATTTT
TRBJ2-3 once TRBV6-5 TRBD1 CASSWGTASTDTQYF TGTGCCAGCAGCTGGGGGACAGCAAGCACAGATACGCAGTATTTT
TRBJ1-2 - TRBV2 TRBD1 CASRTGGGGYTF TGTGCCAGTAGGACAGGGGGCGGCGGCTACACCTTC
TRBJ2-5 - TRBV10-3 TRBD2 CAISHPGLAGGQETQYF TGTGCCATCAGTCACCCGGGACTAGCGGGAGGTCAAGAGACCCAGTACTTC
TRBJ2-6 - TRBV9 - CASSVEASGSGANVLTF TGTGCCAGCAGCGTAGAGGCCAGCGGCTCTGGGGCCAACGTCCTGACTTTC
TRBJ2-5 - TRBV9 TRBD2 CASSGKGLAGGRGETQYF TGTGCCAGCAGCGGTAAAGGACTAGCGGGGGGCCGGGGAGAGACCCAGTACTTC
TRBJ1-4 - TRBV23-1 - CASSPISRSSEKLFF TGCGCCAGCAGTCCTATCTCCCGGAGTTCGGAAAAACTGTTTTTT
TRBJ1-3 few TRBV6-4 - CASSGSIYF TGTGCCAGCAGTGGGAGCATATATTTT
TRBJ2-5 - TRBV19 - CASSSGDQETQYF TGTGCCAGTAGTTCGGGGGACCAAGAGACCCAGTACTTC
TRBJ2-1 - TRBV25-1 TRBD2 CASSELAGGHEQFF TGTGCCAGCAGTGAATTAGCGGGGGGGCACGAGCAGTTCTTC
TRBJ1-5 - TRBV28 - CASSLCPVGRDSNQPQHF TGTGCCAGCAGTTTATGCCCCGTGGGCAGGGATAGCAATCAGCCCCAGCATTTT
TRBJ2-2 - TRBV13 - CASSLRKTSVGELFF TGTGCCAGCAGCCTACGTAAGACTAGTGTCGGGGAGCTGTTTTTT
TRBJ1-5 - TRBV27 - CASRPLFPDSYQSSNQPQHF TGTGCCAGCCGACCATTGTTTCCCGACAGTTATCAAAGTAGCAATCAGCCCCAGCATTTT
TRBJ1-1 - TRBV11-2 TRBD1 CASSPGGSTEAFF TGTGCCAGCAGTCCAGGGGGGTCTACTGAAGCTTTCTTT
TRBJ2-7 once TRBV10-3 TRBD2 CAISESPGTSGTYEQYF TGTGCCATCAGTGAGTCCCCCGGGACTAGCGGGACCTACGAGCAGTACTTC
TRBJ2-3 - TRBV9 - CASSRDRLVYPDTQYF TGTGCCAGCAGCAGGGATAGACTAGTTTACCCAGATACGCAGTATTTT
TRBJ2-5 - TRBV4-1 TRBD2 CASSPSIQRGLVKETQYF TGCGCCAGCAGCCCATCAATCCAGCGGGGACTAGTCAAAGAGACCCAGTACTTC
TRBJ1-2 - TRBV4-3 - CASSQSRDPYGYTF TGCGCCAGCAGCCAATCCAGGGACCCCTATGGCTACACCTTC
TRBJ2-3 - TRBV5-8 TRBD1 CASSDRGTDTQYF TGTGCCAGCAGCGACAGGGGGACAGATACGCAGTATTTT
TRBJ2-7 - TRBV5-6 TRBD1 CASSPHPGTGGDEQYF TGTGCCAGCAGCCCGCACCCCGGGACAGGGGGGGACGAGCAGTACTTC
TRBJ2-3 - TRBV20-1 - CSATPRNTQYF TGCAGTGCCACGCCCCGGAATACGCAGTATTTT
TRBJ2-2 once TRBV10-3 TRBD1 CAIREDRGHTGELFF TGTGCCATCAGAGAAGACAGGGGGCACACCGGGGAGCTGTTTTTT
TRBJ2-7 - TRBV27 TRBD1 CASSPTAGTGFYEQYF TGTGCCAGCAGTCCGACTGCCGGGACAGGATTCTACGAGCAGTACTTC
TRBJ2-5 - TRBV4-2 TRBD2 CASSQGPSGGPETQYF TGTGCCAGCAGCCAAGGTCCTAGCGGGGGGCCGGAGACCCAGTACTTC
TRBJ1-4 - TRBV14 - CASSDRADEKLFF TGTGCCAGCAGCGACCGGGCGGATGAAAAACTGTTTTTT
TRBJ2-3 - TRBV7-2 - CASSLVIGVDITDTQYF TGTGCCAGCAGCTTAGTAATCGGGGTAGATATCACAGATACGCAGTATTTT
TRBJ2-1 - TRBV7-8 TRBD1 CASSWTIGSGQVYNEQFF TGTGCCAGCAGCTGGACCATAGGTTCCGGACAGGTCTACAATGAGCAGTTCTTC
TRBJ1-1 - TRBV28 - CASSLRQGSPLTEAFF TGTGCCAGCAGTCTTCGACAAGGCAGCCCTCTCACTGAAGCTTTCTTT
TRBJ2-1 - TRBV25-1 - CASRLTSYNEQFF TGTGCCAGCAGACTGACTAGCTACAATGAGCAGTTCTTC
TRBJ2-2 - TRBV9 TRBD1 CASSGGHRGVDPPGELFF TGTGCCAGCAGCGGAGGGCACAGGGGGGTTGACCCGCCCGGGGAGCTGTTTTTT
TRBJ2-3 once TRBV6-4 TRBD1 CASSGDRGDTQYF TGTGCCAGCAGTGGAGACAGGGGAGATACGCAGTATTTT
TRBJ2-3 - TRBV28 TRBD2 CASSYRRLAGGRNTQYF TGTGCCAGCAGTTACCGCCGACTAGCGGGAGGGCGGAATACGCAGTATTTT
TRBJ2-1 - TRBV6-1 - CASGPAPREQFF TGTGCCAGCGGGCCGGCCCCGAGGGAGCAGTTCTTC